The clone carrying this T cell receptor beta chain was detected only a few times. The antigen is undetermined. This table comes from immunoSEQ multiplex PCR, and its TCRdb copy is limited to in-frame clones, with some not included. The sample holds 950 to 1,500 clones, 35% to 50% seen once. The data were obtained in a study of Tregs in tolerant kidney transplant recipients. Turning to the study itself: CD4+CD25+CD127- cells came from approximately three-day belatacept mixed lymphocyte reactions, some with roughly five-day graft donor restimulation. The study, taken as a whole, reports: Expanding Tregs on activated donor B cells appeared to best identify donor-specific TCRbeta clones.

Germline CDR1 GTSNPN, CDR2 SVGIG (reference sequence). Trimming shortened V by 1 base and J by 2 bases, and 21 bases separated the two germline ends. The CDR3 consists of 18 residues. The sequencing input was Tregs from blood cultured with allogeneic cells. The clonotype was recovered from a human donor in good health. The chain carries TRBV30 and TRBJ2-1; a possible D gene is TRBD1 (6 bases). In DNA form, the CDR3 reads TGTGCCTGGAGTGAAGATGGTTTTTGGGGGCAGCCCTACAATGAGCAGTTCTTC. Encoded protein: CAWSEDGFWGQPYNEQFF. Full variable domain (rest looked up from reference TRBV30 and TRBJ2-1): SQTIHQWPATLVQPVGSPLSLECTVEGTSNPNLYWYRQAAGRGLQLLFYSVGIGQISSEVPQNLSASRPQDRQFILSSKKLLLSDSGFYLCAWSEDGFWGQPYNEQFFGPGTRLTVL.